This is a list of T cell receptor beta chains from one sample in a study of blood T cell repertoires in COVID-19. The table came from immunoSEQ multiplex PCR; TCRdb's copy has only in-frame clones and leaves some out. The profile shows approximately 220,000 clones, 85% of them singletons. Sample: PBMCs or T cells enriched from blood (not recorded which). These receptor sequences come from a man aged 40-55 years who had recovered from COVID-19. Both conserved end residues are part of each CDR3. A D gene is named only where the DNA matches it firmly. Rows may omit the clone size; those that give it use once, few, many or a size class.

J | size | V | D | CDR3 | DNA
TRBJ2-3 | NA | TRBV10-3 | NA | CAIRVADTQYF | TGTGCCATCCGAGTCGCAGATACGCAGTATTTT
TRBJ2-5 | NA | TRBV24-1 | NA | CATSDRAGYQETQYF | TGTGCCACCAGTGATCGGGCAGGGTACCAAGAGACCCAGTACTTC
TRBJ1-1 | NA | TRBV19 | TRBD1 | CASSISARGYDTEAFF | TGTGCCAGTAGTATAAGTGCCAGGGGGTACGACACTGAAGCTTTCTTT
TRBJ2-7 | NA | TRBV11-2 | NA | CASTGNSYEQYF | TGTGCCAGCACCGGGAACTCTTACGAGCAGTACTTC
TRBJ2-7 | NA | TRBV25-1 | TRBD2 | CASQSGSFSYEQYF | TGTGCCAGTCAAAGCGGGAGCTTCTCCTACGAGCAGTACTTC
TRBJ2-7 | NA | TRBV27 | NA | CASSLKLVDYEQYF | TGTGCCAGCAGTTTAAAGCTGGTAGACTACGAGCAGTACTTC
TRBJ1-2 | NA | TRBV4-1 | NA | CASSQDASDKGYTF | TGCGCCAGCAGCCAAGACGCCTCGGACAAAGGCTACACCTTC
TRBJ2-3 | once | TRBV2 | NA | CASSVGFTDTQYF | TGTGCCAGCAGTGTTGGCTTCACAGATACGCAGTATTTT
TRBJ1-3 | once | TRBV2 | NA | CASSEMGASGNTIYF | TGTGCCAGCAGTGAAATGGGGGCATCAGGAAACACCATATATTTT
TRBJ1-1 | NA | TRBV9 | NA | CASSVEGFTEAFF | TGTGCCAGCAGCGTGGAGGGGTTCACTGAAGCTTTCTTT
TRBJ2-3 | NA | TRBV9 | TRBD2 | CASNAEIAGTPDTQYF | TGTGCCAGCAACGCCGAGATAGCGGGGACCCCAGATACGCAGTATTTT
TRBJ1-2 | once | TRBV19 | NA | CASTTGAYGYTF | TGTGCCAGTACCACAGGAGCCTATGGCTACACCTTC
TRBJ2-7 | few | TRBV30 | TRBD2 | CAWSSKKGLAGVHEQYF | TGTGCCTGGAGTTCTAAAAAGGGACTAGCGGGAGTCCACGAGCAGTACTTC
TRBJ2-5 | NA | TRBV7-9 | TRBD2 | CASSPELAEETQYF | TGTGCCAGCAGCCCCGAACTAGCGGAAGAGACCCAGTACTTC
TRBJ2-2 | NA | TRBV5-1 | NA | CASSTTTNTGELFF | TGCGCCAGCAGCACGACTACAAACACCGGGGAGCTGTTTTTT
TRBJ2-1 | NA | TRBV2 | TRBD2 | CASSDLTWKSSGDEQFF | TGTGCCAGCAGTGACTTGACGTGGAAGTCTAGCGGGGATGAGCAGTTCTTC
TRBJ1-4 | NA | TRBV3-1/TRBV3-2 | NA | CASSQVLTGREKLFF | TGTGCCAGCAGCCAAGTGCTAACGGGGAGGGAAAAACTGTTTTTT
TRBJ2-1 | NA | TRBV11-2 | TRBD2 | CASTMTSGRFYNEQFF | TGTGCCAGCACCATGACTAGCGGGAGGTTCTACAATGAGCAGTTCTTC
TRBJ1-1 | once | TRBV16 | NA | CASSQSSLNTEAFF | TGTGCCAGCAGCCAATCTTCGTTGAACACTGAAGCTTTCTTT
TRBJ1-2 | once | TRBV18 | TRBD1 | CASSPGQGAGADYGYTF | TGTGCCAGCTCACCAGGGCAGGGGGCAGGTGCTGACTATGGCTACACCTTC
TRBJ2-2 | NA | TRBV4-1 | NA | CASSQESGDRTGELFF | TGCGCCAGCAGCCAAGAGTCCGGGGATCGGACCGGGGAGCTGTTTTTT
TRBJ1-5 | once | TRBV2 | TRBD1 | CASAGTGGLQPQHF | TGTGCCAGCGCTGGGACAGGGGGCTTACAGCCCCAGCATTTT